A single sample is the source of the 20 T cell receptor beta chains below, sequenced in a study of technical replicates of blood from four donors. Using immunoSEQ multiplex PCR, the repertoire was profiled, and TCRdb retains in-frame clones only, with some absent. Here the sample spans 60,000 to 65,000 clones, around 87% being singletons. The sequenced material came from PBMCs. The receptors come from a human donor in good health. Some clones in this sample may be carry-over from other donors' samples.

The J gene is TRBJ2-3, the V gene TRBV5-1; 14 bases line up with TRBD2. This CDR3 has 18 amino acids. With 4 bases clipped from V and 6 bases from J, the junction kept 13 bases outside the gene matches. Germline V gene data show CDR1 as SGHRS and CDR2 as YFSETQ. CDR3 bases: TGCGCCAGCAGCCCGCGTATGACTAGCGGGAGGGCCGCCGATACGCAGTATTTT. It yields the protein CASSPRMTSGRAADTQYF.

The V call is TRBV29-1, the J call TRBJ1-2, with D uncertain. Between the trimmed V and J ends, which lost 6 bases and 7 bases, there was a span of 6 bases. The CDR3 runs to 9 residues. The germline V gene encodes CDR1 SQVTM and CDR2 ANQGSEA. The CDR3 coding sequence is TGCAGCGTCGCGAGTGGCTACACCTTC. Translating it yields CSVASGYTF. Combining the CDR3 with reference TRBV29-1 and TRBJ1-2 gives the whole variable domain SAVISQKPSRDICQRGTSLTIQCQVDSQVTMMFWYRQQPGQSLTLIATANQGSEATYESGFVIDKFPISRPNLTFSTLTVSNMSPEDSSIYLCSVASGYTFGSGTRLTVV.

The CDR3 nucleotides are TGTGCCAGCTCACCACGACAGGGCCCCGGGGAGCTGTTTTTT. Encoded protein: CASSPRQGPGELFF. The rearrangement uses TRBV18 and TRBJ2-2; 7 bases are a match to TRBD1. J lost 6 bases, V lost 1 base, and 2 bases had no gene match. The germline V gene has CDR1 KGHSH and CDR2 LQKENI. This CDR3 is built from 14 residues. The full variable domain, in which reference TRBV18 and TRBJ2-2 provide the parts outside the CDR3, is NAGVMQNPRHLVRRRGQEARLRCSPMKGHSHVYWYRQLPEEGLKFMVYLQKENIIDESGMPKERFSAEFPKEGPSILRIQQVVRGDSAAYFCASSPRQGPGELFFGEGSRLTVL.

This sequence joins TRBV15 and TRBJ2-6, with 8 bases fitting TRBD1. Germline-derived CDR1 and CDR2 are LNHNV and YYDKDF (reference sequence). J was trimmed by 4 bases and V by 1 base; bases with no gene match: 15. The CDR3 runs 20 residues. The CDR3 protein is CATSRATPGQALPGANVLTF. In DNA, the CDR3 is TGTGCCACCAGCAGAGCTACACCGGGACAGGCCCTCCCGGGGGCCAACGTCCTGACTTTC.

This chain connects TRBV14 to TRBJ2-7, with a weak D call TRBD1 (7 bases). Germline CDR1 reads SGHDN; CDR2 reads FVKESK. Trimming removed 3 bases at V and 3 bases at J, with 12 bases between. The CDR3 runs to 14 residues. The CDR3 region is CASSQQGGFYEQYF. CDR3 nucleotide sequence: TGTGCCAGCAGCCAGCAGGGGGGTTTCTACGAGCAGTACTTC.

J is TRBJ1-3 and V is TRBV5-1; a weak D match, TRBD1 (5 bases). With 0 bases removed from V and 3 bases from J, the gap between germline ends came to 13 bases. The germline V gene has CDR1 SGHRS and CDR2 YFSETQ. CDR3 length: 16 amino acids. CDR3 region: CASSLAGLRLGNTIYF. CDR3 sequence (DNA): TGCGCCAGCAGCTTGGCGGGACTGAGACTTGGAAACACCATATATTTT.

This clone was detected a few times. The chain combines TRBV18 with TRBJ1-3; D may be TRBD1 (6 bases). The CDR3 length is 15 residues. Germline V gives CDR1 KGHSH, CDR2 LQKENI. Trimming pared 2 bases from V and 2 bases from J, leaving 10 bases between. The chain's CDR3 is CASSPAGAAGNTIYF. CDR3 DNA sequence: TGTGCCAGCTCACCAGCGGGGGCTGCTGGAAACACCATATATTTT.

In DNA, the CDR3 is TGTGCCAGCAGCTTGGACTCTAGCGGGAGGGCATACGAGCAGTACTTC. Translated: CASSLDSSGRAYEQYF. This chain uses TRBV5-4 with TRBJ2-7, with 12 bases lining up with TRBD2. Germline V lookup: CDR1 SGHNT, CDR2 YYREEE (reference sequence). V shed 0 bases, J shed 4 bases, and the junction held 5 bases outside the gene matches. This CDR3 is 16 amino acids long.

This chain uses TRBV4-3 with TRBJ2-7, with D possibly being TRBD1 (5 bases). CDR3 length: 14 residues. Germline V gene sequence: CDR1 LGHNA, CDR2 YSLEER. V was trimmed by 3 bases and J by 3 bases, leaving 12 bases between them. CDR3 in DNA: TGCGCCAGCAGCCAGGACACCGTGTTCTACGAGCAGTACTTC. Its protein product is CASSQDTVFYEQYF.

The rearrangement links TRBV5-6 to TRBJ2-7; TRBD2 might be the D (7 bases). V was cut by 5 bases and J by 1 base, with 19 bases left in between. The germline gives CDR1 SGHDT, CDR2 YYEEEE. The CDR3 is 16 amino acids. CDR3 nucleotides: TGTGCCAGCAGTTTAGATAGGGGGGGCGCTTCCTACGAGCAGTACTTC. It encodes CASSLDRGGASYEQYF. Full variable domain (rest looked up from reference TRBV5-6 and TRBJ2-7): DAGVTQSPTHLIKTRGQQVTLRCSPKSGHDTVSWYQQALGQGPQFIFQYYEEEERQRGNFPDRFSGHQFPNYSSELNVNALLLGDSALYLCASSLDRGGASYEQYFGPGTRLTVT.

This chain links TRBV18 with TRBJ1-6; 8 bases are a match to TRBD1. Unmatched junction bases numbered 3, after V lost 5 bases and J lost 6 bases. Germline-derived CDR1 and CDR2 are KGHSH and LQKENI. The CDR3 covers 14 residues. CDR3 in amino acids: CASSRDRSNSPLHF. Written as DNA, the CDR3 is TGTGCCAGCTCAAGGGACAGGAGTAATTCACCCCTCCACTTT.

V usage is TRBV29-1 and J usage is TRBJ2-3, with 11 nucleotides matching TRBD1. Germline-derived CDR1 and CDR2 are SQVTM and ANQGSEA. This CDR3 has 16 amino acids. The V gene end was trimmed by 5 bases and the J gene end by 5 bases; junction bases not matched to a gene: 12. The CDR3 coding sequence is TGCAGCGTTCAAATCGGGGGACAGGGGGGAAAAGATACGCAGTATTTT. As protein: CSVQIGGQGGKDTQYF.

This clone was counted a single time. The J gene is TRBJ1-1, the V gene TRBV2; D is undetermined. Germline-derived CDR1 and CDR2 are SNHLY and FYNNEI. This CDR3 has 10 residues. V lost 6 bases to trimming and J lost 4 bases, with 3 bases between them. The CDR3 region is CASRSTEAFF. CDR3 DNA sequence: TGTGCCAGCAGGAGCACTGAAGCTTTCTTT.

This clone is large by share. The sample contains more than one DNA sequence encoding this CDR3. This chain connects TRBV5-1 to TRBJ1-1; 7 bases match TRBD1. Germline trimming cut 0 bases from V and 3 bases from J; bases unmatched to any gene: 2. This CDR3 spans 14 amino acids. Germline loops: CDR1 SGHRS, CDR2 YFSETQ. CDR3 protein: CASSLAGGYTEAFF. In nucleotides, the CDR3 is TGCGCCAGCAGCTTGGCAGGGGGGTACACTGAAGCTTTCTTT.

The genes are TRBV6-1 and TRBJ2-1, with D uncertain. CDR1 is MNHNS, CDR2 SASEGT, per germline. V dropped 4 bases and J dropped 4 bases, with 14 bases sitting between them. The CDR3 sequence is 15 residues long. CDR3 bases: TGTGCCAGCAGTGGAATCTGGTCTCTATACAATGAGCAGTTCTTC. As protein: CASSGIWSLYNEQFF.

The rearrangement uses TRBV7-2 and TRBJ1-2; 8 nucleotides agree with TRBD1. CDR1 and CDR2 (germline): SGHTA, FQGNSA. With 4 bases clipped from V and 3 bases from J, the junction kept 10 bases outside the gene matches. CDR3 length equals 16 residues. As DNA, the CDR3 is TGTGCCAGCAGCTCACCGGGACAGGAGATTTACTATGGCTACACCTTC. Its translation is CASSSPGQEIYYGYTF.

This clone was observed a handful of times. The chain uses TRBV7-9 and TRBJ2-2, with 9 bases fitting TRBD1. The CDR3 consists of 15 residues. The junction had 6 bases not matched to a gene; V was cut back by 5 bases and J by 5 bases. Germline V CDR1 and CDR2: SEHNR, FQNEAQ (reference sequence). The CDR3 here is CASSNPGQGTGELFF. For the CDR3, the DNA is TGTGCCAGCAGCAACCCGGGACAGGGTACCGGGGAGCTGTTTTTT.

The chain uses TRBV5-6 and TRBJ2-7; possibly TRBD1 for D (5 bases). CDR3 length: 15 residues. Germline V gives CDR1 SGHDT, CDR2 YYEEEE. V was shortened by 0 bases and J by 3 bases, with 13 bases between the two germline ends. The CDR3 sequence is CASSLEPGRHYEQYF. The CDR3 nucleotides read TGTGCCAGCAGCTTGGAACCAGGGCGGCACTACGAGCAGTACTTC.

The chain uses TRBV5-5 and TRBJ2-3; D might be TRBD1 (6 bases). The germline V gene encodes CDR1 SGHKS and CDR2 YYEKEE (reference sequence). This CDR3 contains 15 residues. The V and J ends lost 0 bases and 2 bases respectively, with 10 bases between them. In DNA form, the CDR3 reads TGTGCCAGCAGCTTGGCTACAGGGTCCACAGATACGCAGTATTTT. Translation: CASSLATGSTDTQYF.

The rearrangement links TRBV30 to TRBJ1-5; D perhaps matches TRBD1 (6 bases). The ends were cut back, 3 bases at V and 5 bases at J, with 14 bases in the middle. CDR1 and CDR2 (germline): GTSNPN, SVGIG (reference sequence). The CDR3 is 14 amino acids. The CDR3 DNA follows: TGTGCCTGGAGCCTGGGGGCACAATATCAGCCCCAGCATTTT. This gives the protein CAWSLGAQYQPQHF.